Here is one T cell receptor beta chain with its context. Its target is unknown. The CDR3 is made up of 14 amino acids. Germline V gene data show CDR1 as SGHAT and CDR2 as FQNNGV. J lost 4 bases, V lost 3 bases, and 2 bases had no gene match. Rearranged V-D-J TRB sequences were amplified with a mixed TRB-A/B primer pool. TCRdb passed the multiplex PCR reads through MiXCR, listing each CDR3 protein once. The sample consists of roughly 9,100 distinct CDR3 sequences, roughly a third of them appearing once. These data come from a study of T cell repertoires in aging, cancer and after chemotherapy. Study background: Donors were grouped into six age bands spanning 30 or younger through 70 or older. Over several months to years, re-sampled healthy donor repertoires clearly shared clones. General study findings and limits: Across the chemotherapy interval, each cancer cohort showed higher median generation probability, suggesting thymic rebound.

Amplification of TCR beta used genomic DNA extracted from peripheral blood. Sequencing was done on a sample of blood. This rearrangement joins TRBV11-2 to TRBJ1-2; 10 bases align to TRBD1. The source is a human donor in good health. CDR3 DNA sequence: TGTGCCAGCAGCTTTGGGACAGGGGCCTATGGCTACACCTTC. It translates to CASSFGTGAYGYTF. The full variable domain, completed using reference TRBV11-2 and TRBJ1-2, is EAGVAQSPRYKIIEKRQSVAFWCNPISGHATLYWYQQILGQGPKLLIQFQNNGVVDDSQLPKDRFSAERLKGVDSTLKIQPAKLEDSAVYLCASSFGTGAYGYTFGSGTRLTVV.